The clone carrying this TCR beta chain was recorded many times. Its cognate antigen is unknown. The data were obtained in a study of T cells in Graves' hyperthyroidism and ophthalmopathy. Study conclusions and caveats: Most expanded thyroid clonotypes above 0.001 recurred in blood.

Exclusions: uncontrolled infection, other autoimmune disease, pregnancy, lactation. What was amplified from RNA transcripts were TCR beta CDR3 regions. Carried out on the TCR CDR3, a first-round RT-PCR used the HTBI primer set. TCRdb redid the calling of the multiplex PCR reads with MiXCR, one entry per CDR3 protein. The sample includes roughly 580,000 distinct CDR3 sequences, approximately 13% of them seen just once. Germline V gives CDR1 LGHNT, CDR2 FRNRAP. Deletions cut 6 bases from V and 6 bases from J, with 6 bases between. The CDR3 has 11 residues. The chain carries TRBV12-5 and TRBJ1-5; D gene unclear. This receptor was identified in a woman aged 30 to 39 with Graves' hyperthyroidism that later progressed to Graves' ophthalmopathy. Sequencing was performed on blood. The chain's CDR3 is CASGLGQPQHF. CDR3 DNA sequence: TGTGCTAGTGGCTTAGGTCAGCCCCAGCATTTT.